What follows are 20 T cell receptor beta chains derived from one specimen sequenced in a study of T cell responses to AZD1222 COVID-19 vaccine. TCRdb's table, derived via immunoSEQ multiplex PCR, lists solely in-frame clones and lacks some. The sample yields approximately 180,000 clones, 92% seen once. The specimen was peripheral blood, collected on day 0 of AZD1222 vaccination. The receptors come from an adult in good health.

The rearrangement uses TRBV27 and TRBJ1-1; D is possibly TRBD1 (6 bases). The germline V and J ends were trimmed by 3 bases and 0 bases, with 17 bases remaining between them. The germline CDR1 and CDR2 sequences are MNHEY and SMNVEV (reference sequence). This CDR3 has 17 amino acids. CDR3 residues: CASSFGRGDTLNTEAFF. CDR3 in DNA: TGTGCCAGCAGTTTCGGGCGGGGGGACACCTTGAACACTGAAGCTTTCTTT.

The chain combines TRBV27 with TRBJ1-1; 10 bases line up with TRBD1. The CDR3 runs to 14 residues. After removal of 5 bases from V and 4 bases from J, the junction contained 4 bases not matched to a gene. In germline, CDR1 is MNHEY, CDR2 SMNVEV (reference sequence). CDR3 bases: TGTGCCAGCAGTCACCGGGACAGGGGCACTGAAGCTTTCTTT. Its protein is CASSHRDRGTEAFF.

The chain employs TRBV2 and TRBJ2-3; tentative D call: TRBD2 (5 bases). This CDR3 spans 16 amino acids. Germline-derived CDR1 and CDR2 are SNHLY and FYNNEI. The V end lost 5 bases, the J end lost 3 bases, and 18 bases lay between the germline ends. The CDR3 coding sequence is TGTGCCAGCAGTCCCCCTAGGAACACGGGGACAGATACGCAGTATTTT. Translation: CASSPPRNTGTDTQYF. The full variable domain, with the rest looked up from reference TRBV2 and TRBJ2-3, is EPEVTQTPSHQVTQMGQEVILRCVPISNHLYFYWYRQILGQKVEFLVSFYNNEISEKSEIFDDQFSVERPDGSNFTLKIRSTKLEDSAMYFCASSPPRNTGTDTQYFGPGTRLTVL.

The chain has TRBV28 and TRBJ1-2; D gene unclear. The CDR3 contains 13 residues. Germline V CDR1 and CDR2: MDHEN, SYDVKM. In nucleotides, the CDR3 is TGTGAATCTCGGGAGGGTCCAAACTATGGCTACACCTTC. It translates to CESREGPNYGYTF.

V usage is TRBV7-9 and J usage is TRBJ2-3; no clear D gene. This CDR3 is built from 16 residues. Trimming pared 1 base from V and 6 bases from J, leaving 17 bases between. Germline lookup yields CDR1 SEHNR and CDR2 FQNEAQ (reference sequence). CDR3 residues: CASSLVASTDLDTQYF. CDR3 DNA: TGTGCCAGCAGCTTAGTGGCAAGCACCGATCTTGATACGCAGTATTTT.

The chain has TRBV12-5 and TRBJ2-2, with D tentatively TRBD2 (5 bases). Trimming took 5 bases from V and 6 from J, leaving 10 bases between them. The CDR3 runs 13 residues. Germline CDR1 LGHNT, CDR2 FRNRAP. The CDR3, as DNA: TGTGCTAGTGGTCGAGGGTTACCCGGGGAGCTGTTTTTT. It is translated as CASGRGLPGELFF.

The J gene is TRBJ1-2, the V gene TRBV7-2; no clear D gene. Germline V gene data show CDR1 as SGHTA and CDR2 as FQGNSA. V was clipped by 3 bases and J by 8 bases, with 16 bases between them. This CDR3 is built from 14 residues. CDR3 protein: CASSLGTAPRGYTF. The CDR3 coding sequence is TGTGCCAGCAGCTTGGGCACAGCTCCCCGAGGCTACACCTTC.

This chain connects TRBV24-1 to TRBJ1-2; D is possibly TRBD1 (5 bases). The germline gives CDR1 KGHDR, CDR2 SFDVKD. The CDR3 loop spans 15 amino acids. V dropped 4 bases and J dropped 7 bases, with 18 bases sitting between them. Written as DNA, the CDR3 is TGTGCCACCAGTGAGGACGGAGGGGTGTTGAGTGGCTACACCTTC. Its protein is CATSEDGGVLSGYTF.

V gene TRBV19 combines with J gene TRBJ2-2; D uncertain. Germline V CDR1 and CDR2: LNHDA, SQIVND (reference sequence). Trimming took 5 bases from V and 3 from J, leaving 7 bases between them. The CDR3 has 13 residues. The CDR3 bases are TGTGCCAGTAGTCACACCGACACCGGGGAGCTGTTTTTT. Translation: CASSHTDTGELFF.

V gene TRBV18 combines with J gene TRBJ1-2; no definite D call. The V and J ends lost 2 bases and 2 bases respectively, with 15 bases between them. Germline assignment: CDR1 KGHSH and CDR2 LQKENI. The CDR3 totals 16 residues. The CDR3 DNA reads TGTGCCAGCTCACCAAGGGAAGGAAATATAAACTATGGCTACACCTTC. Amino acid sequence: CASSPREGNINYGYTF.

The chain employs TRBV5-1 and TRBJ2-5; 14 nucleotides agree with TRBD2. The CDR3 extends over 16 amino acids. Losses at the gene ends were 5 bases for V and 1 base for J; bases not matched to a gene: 4. CDR1 and CDR2 (germline): SGHRS, YFSETQ. CDR3 loop: CASRPGLAGGQETQYF. CDR3 DNA: TGCGCCAGCAGACCCGGACTAGCGGGAGGCCAAGAGACCCAGTACTTC.

This rearrangement joins TRBV27 to TRBJ2-7; 7 nucleotides align to TRBD2. The CDR3 runs to 17 residues. The V gene's germline CDR1 is MNHEY and CDR2 SMNVEV (reference sequence). Trimming cost V 3 bases and J 5 bases; bases outside gene matches: 16. The CDR3: CASSLVGLAVSPDEQYF. CDR3 DNA: TGTGCCAGCAGTTTGGTTGGTCTAGCGGTGTCTCCAGACGAGCAGTACTTC.

The chain joins TRBV20-1 to TRBJ1-5; TRBD1 matches 10 bases. CDR3 length: 20 amino acids. Germline assignment: CDR1 DFQATT and CDR2 SNEGSKA (reference sequence). V lost 3 bases, J lost 5 bases, and 22 bases stayed unmatched. The CDR3 region is CSASSSQLIKDRGLHQPQHF. The CDR3 DNA sequence: TGCAGTGCTAGTAGTTCCCAACTGATCAAGGACAGGGGGTTACATCAGCCCCAGCATTTT.

V is TRBV3-1 (or the pseudogene TRBV3-2) and J is TRBJ1-4; 11 bases are shared with TRBD1. The CDR3 loop spans 14 amino acids. Germline V gives CDR1 LGHDT, CDR2 YNNKEL (reference sequence). With V trimmed by 8 bases and J by 8 bases, 7 bases remained unmatched. DNA of the CDR3: TGTGCCAGCGCCTTGGGGACAGGGGGGGAAAAACTGTTTTTT. Translated: CASALGTGGEKLFF.

The rearrangement uses TRBV5-8 and TRBJ1-5; D call uncertain. The CDR3 loop spans 14 amino acids. Germline CDR1 is SGHTS and CDR2 is YDEGEE. V was cut by 1 base and J by 1 base, with 6 bases left in between. The CDR3 region is CASSLTQSNQPQHF. The CDR3, as DNA: TGTGCCAGCAGCTTGACTCAAAGCAATCAGCCCCAGCATTTT.

The chain combines TRBV11-3 with TRBJ1-4, with 9 bases fitting TRBD1. The CDR3 has 16 amino acids. Germline V gene lookup returns CDR1 SGHNT and CDR2 YENEEA. Unmatched junction bases numbered 5, after V lost 0 bases and J lost 6 bases. CDR3 nucleotides: TGTGCCAGCAGCTTAGAGGGCCGGGACAGGGATGAAAAACTGTTTTTT. It yields the protein CASSLEGRDRDEKLFF.

The chain employs TRBV5-5 and TRBJ2-7; 8 nucleotides align to TRBD2. V shed 3 bases and J 3 bases; nucleotides not matched to a gene: 11. The CDR3 extends over 16 amino acids. The germline gives CDR1 SGHKS, CDR2 YYEKEE (reference sequence). In nucleotides, the CDR3 is TGTGCCAGCAGCTGGGGCGGGGGGACGGTCGGCTACGAGCAGTACTTC. Amino acids: CASSWGGGTVGYEQYF.

The V gene is TRBV5-4, the J gene TRBJ2-1; 7 bases agree with TRBD1. Germline V lookup: CDR1 SGHNT, CDR2 YYREEE (reference sequence). The junction had 0 bases not matched to a gene; V was cut back by 0 bases and J by 6 bases. The CDR3 spans 13 residues. This chain's CDR3 is CASSLAGGNEQFF. In DNA, the CDR3 is TGTGCCAGCAGCTTGGCAGGGGGCAATGAGCAGTTCTTC. Using reference TRBV5-4 and TRBJ2-1 for the parts outside the CDR3, the full variable domain is ETGVTQSPTHLIKTRGQQVTLRCSSQSGHNTVSWYQQALGQGPQFIFQYYREEENGRGNFPPRFSGLQFPNYSSELNVNALELDDSALYLCASSLAGGNEQFFGPGTRLTVL.

V gene TRBV19 combines with J gene TRBJ2-2; D unclear. V was cut by 6 bases and J by 5 bases, with 13 bases left in between. The CDR3 has 14 amino acids. Per the germline V gene, CDR1 is LNHDA and CDR2 is SQIVND (reference sequence). CDR3 bases: TGTGCCAGTAGCCTACAGAGGTTTACCGGGGAGCTGTTTTTT. Amino acid sequence: CASSLQRFTGELFF.

The chain carries TRBV7-6 and TRBJ1-6, with D possibly matching TRBD1 (5 bases). This CDR3 has 16 residues. Germline V gene sequence: CDR1 SGHVS, CDR2 FNYEAQ. V lost 5 bases to trimming and J lost 3 bases, with 14 bases between them. CDR3 residues: CASSPGPGNYNSPLHF. CDR3 in DNA: TGTGCCAGCAGCCCCGGGCCAGGGAACTATAATTCACCCCTCCACTTT.